This T cell receptor beta chain was captured in a study of blood T cell repertoires in COVID-19. For the study at large: There were acute and convalescent COVID-19 samples, and they came from the United States, Italy and Spain. The analysed material was cDNA or gDNA that came from T cells, B-cell-depleted T cells, or PBMCs.

The V gene lost 1 base and the J gene lost 2 bases, with 16 bases spanning the gap. The CDR3 has 17 residues. The V gene's germline CDR1 is MGHRA and CDR2 YSYEKL. Per the study methods: Estimation of nucleated cell counts was performed using reference gene primer amplification. Data came from immunoSEQ multiplex PCR; TCRdb stores just in-frame clones and leaves some out. V and J calls plus clone size are reproduced from that table; the DNA served to infer D and trimming. The sample yields about 290,000 clones, about nine tenths seen once. Sequenced material: peripheral blood. The clonotype comes from a middle-aged woman who had recovered from COVID-19. The chain employs TRBV4-1 and TRBJ2-3, with D perhaps TRBD2 (6 bases). In DNA form, the CDR3 reads TGCGCCAGCAGCCAAGGGGGTCCGGGGGAGATCACAGATACGCAGTATTTT. Its translation is CASSQGGPGEITDTQYF.